A selection of T cell receptor beta chains follows, all from one sample in a study of Graves' ophthalmopathy and Graves' hyperthyroidism. In TCRdb, the multiplex PCR reads were re-called with MiXCR into one record per CDR3 protein. The sample has roughly 1.1 million distinct CDR3 sequences; about two fifths are singletons. The sample was peripheral blood or thyroid tissue (not recorded which). All receptors come from an adult man with Graves' hyperthyroidism. Each CDR3 is given with its conserved first and last residue. A D gene is named only where the DNA matches it firmly. Expanded clones get a size class; other rows say once, few or many, or leave the size out.

cdr3_nt	cdr3_aa	d_call	clone_size	j_call	v_call
TGCAGCGTTCCTAAGGGGGATGGCTACACCTTC	CSVPKGDGYTF	.	few	TRBJ1-2	TRBV29-1
TGTGCCACCAGTGCTGGTGGGTACTACGAGCAGTACTTC	CATSAGGYYEQYF	.	many	TRBJ2-7	TRBV24-1
TGTGCCAGCAGCGTAGTGGACACCGGGGAGCTGTTTTTT	CASSVVDTGELFF	.	many	TRBJ2-2	TRBV9
TGCGCCAGCAGCCAAGGTGTAGACTCTCAAGAGACCCAGTACTTC	CASSQGVDSQETQYF	.	.	TRBJ2-5	TRBV4-1
TGTGCCAGCAGCTTACCTAGACAGTACAATGAAAAACTGTTTTTT	CASSLPRQYNEKLFF	.	.	TRBJ1-4	TRBV11-2
TGTGCCAGCAGCGAGGGGGCGAGGCATGAAAAACTGTTTTTT	CASSEGARHEKLFF	TRBD1	many	TRBJ1-4	TRBV6-5
TGTGCCAGCAGCCTGGGACCCGGGACACCCCTCCACTTT	CASSLGPGTPLHF	.	.	TRBJ1-6	TRBV5-1
TGTGCCACCAGTGAAACGGGACAGTACTTC	CATSETGQYF	.	.	TRBJ2-5	TRBV24-1
TGCAGTGCTCTCACTGTTAGGGGATTCGGGAGCAATCAGCCCCAGCATTTT	CSALTVRGFGSNQPQHF	.	many	TRBJ1-5	TRBV20-1
TGCAGTGCTAGAATGAAGGGGGCCTACACCTTC	CSARMKGAYTF	TRBD1	.	TRBJ1-2	TRBV20-1
TGTGCCACCAGTCCGGGGGGGGCGAGCACCGGGGAGCTGTTTTTT	CATSPGGASTGELFF	TRBD2	many	TRBJ2-2	TRBV24-1
TGCAGTGCACTATCAGGGGACACCGGGGAGCTGTTTTTT	CSALSGDTGELFF	.	few	TRBJ2-2	TRBV20-1
TGCGCCAGCAGCTTGGGACTAGCTTTGAACGAGCAGTACTTC	CASSLGLALNEQYF	TRBD2	.	TRBJ2-7	TRBV5-1
TGTGCCAGCAGCCAAGCTTGGGGATCGGGTTCCTACGAGCAGTACTTC	CASSQAWGSGSYEQYF	.	few	TRBJ2-7	TRBV14
TGTGCCAGCAGTGCGAAACGGGGACTAGAGCAGTACTTC	CASSAKRGLEQYF	TRBD2	.	TRBJ2-7	TRBV7-2
TGCAGTGCTAGAGATTTGGACAGCGGATCCTATGGCTACACCTTC	CSARDLDSGSYGYTF	.	many	TRBJ1-2	TRBV20-1
TGTGCCAGCAGTAAGGACAGGGCAGACAATCAGCCCCAGCATTTT	CASSKDRADNQPQHF	TRBD1	.	TRBJ1-5	TRBV7-2
TGCGCCAGCAGCCTCCTCCAGGGTCTTCTGGGTTCACCCCTCCACTTT	CASSLLQGLLGSPLHF	.	few	TRBJ1-6	TRBV4-3
TGCGCCAGCAGCCGTGGTGGACAAGGGTGGATGGTCGAGCAGTACTTC	CASSRGGQGWMVEQYF	.	few	TRBJ2-7	TRBV5-1
TGCGCCAGCAGCCCGGACGGGGGATCGGAGACCCAGTACTTC	CASSPDGGSETQYF	.	.	TRBJ2-5	TRBV4-1
TGCAGTGCTAGAGGTGCCAGCCAAGTCAATTCACCCCTCCACTTT	CSARGASQVNSPLHF	.	many	TRBJ1-6	TRBV20-1
TGTGCCAGCAGTGGATGGACTAGCGGGACAGCCATTAACTACGAGCAGTACTTC	CASSGWTSGTAINYEQYF	TRBD2	few	TRBJ2-7	TRBV2
TGTGCCACCAGTGATTGGACCAAGAAAAACCAAGAGACCCAGTACTTC	CATSDWTKKNQETQYF	.	many	TRBJ2-5	TRBV24-1
TGTGCCAGCAGCGTGCCCTGGGGTTCACCCCTCCACTTT	CASSVPWGSPLHF	.	.	TRBJ1-6	TRBV7-8
TGCAGTGCGTTCCCACCACGGGGAGCGGGCGTAGAACAAGAGACCCAGTACTTC	CSAFPPRGAGVEQETQYF	.	few	TRBJ2-5	TRBV20-1
TGTGCCAGCAGCCAAGCGCGACTTAGCACCGGGGAGCTGTTTTTT	CASSQARLSTGELFF	.	.	TRBJ2-2	TRBV24-1
TGCGCCAGCAGCGCCCAATCGGTTCGACAGGGCACTCCTGAAAAACTGTTTTTT	CASSAQSVRQGTPEKLFF	TRBD1	many	TRBJ1-4	TRBV5-1
TGTGCCAGCAGCCGGTCAGGGGGGCAGTACTTC	CASSRSGGQYF	TRBD1	few	TRBJ2-7	TRBV7-9
TGCGCCAGCAGCGACAGATATAATTCACCCCTCCACTTT	CASSDRYNSPLHF	.	many	TRBJ1-6	TRBV5-1
TGTGCCAGCAGCCATAGGGACAGGGCCCAGTACTTC	CASSHRDRAQYF	TRBD1	many	TRBJ2-5	TRBV6-6
TGTGCCAGCTGCGCCCAGCGGAGCCTCCGGGGCCCGGTGACCCAGTACTTC	CASCAQRSLRGPVTQYF	.	many	TRBJ2-5	TRBV7-2
TGCAGCGTTCCCTGGCCAGGAAGGTGGCCTATTGGCTACACCTTC	CSVPWPGRWPIGYTF	.	many	TRBJ1-2	TRBV29-1
TGCGCCAGCAGTCCTGACAGGTTCGCCTACGAGCAGTACTTC	CASSPDRFAYEQYF	.	many	TRBJ2-7	TRBV4-3
TGTGCCAGCAGTAACCCGGGACAGGGGGTTGGGGCTTTCTTT	CASSNPGQGVGAFF	TRBD1	.	TRBJ1-1	TRBV25-1
TGCGCCAGCAGAACTGGACAGGAGTTAGAGTACGAGCAGTACTTC	CASRTGQELEYEQYF	TRBD1	many	TRBJ2-7	TRBV10-1
TGTGCCATCACCGGGACACTGGGGAACACTGAAGCTTTCTTT	CAITGTLGNTEAFF	.	.	TRBJ1-1	TRBV10-3
TGTGCCATCACCGCGGGGGACAGTCCTTTCTTT	CAITAGDSPFF	TRBD1	.	TRBJ1-1	TRBV10-3
TGTGCCAGCAGCTTAGTGTTCAGTGAAGCTTTCTTT	CASSLVFSEAFF	.	many	TRBJ1-1	TRBV7-2
TGTGCCAGCAGTTCAGCCAGGGGGGCTAGCGGGAGGGGGACCCAGTACTTC	CASSSARGASGRGTQYF	TRBD2	many	TRBJ2-5	TRBV6-6
TGTGCCAGCAGCTTCGTTCAACGGGGCTCCTACGAGCAGTACTTC	CASSFVQRGSYEQYF	.	.	TRBJ2-7	TRBV11-2
TGTGCCAGCAGTTTCCAGGGGGGGGATCAGCCCCAGCATTTT	CASSFQGGDQPQHF	TRBD1	.	TRBJ1-5	TRBV12-3/TRBV12-4
TGTGCCAGCAGCGGAGCCGGGGAGAGTCAAGAGACCCAGTACTTC	CASSGAGESQETQYF	.	few	TRBJ2-5	TRBV28
TGTGCCAGCAGTTTAGCCGGACACCAAGAGACCCAGTACTTC	CASSLAGHQETQYF	.	many	TRBJ2-5	TRBV12-3/TRBV12-4
TGTGCCAGCAGCTTGTACAGCAATGAAAAACTGTTTTTT	CASSLYSNEKLFF	.	many	TRBJ1-4	TRBV7-9
TGTGCCAGCCGTCCCAGGGACAGGGCCTATCCCCAGCATTTT	CASRPRDRAYPQHF	TRBD1	.	TRBJ1-5	TRBV6-2/TRBV6-3
TGTGCCAGCAGCGACGAGGGAGGGGTGTACACCGGGGAGCTGTTTTTT	CASSDEGGVYTGELFF	TRBD2	once	TRBJ2-2	TRBV5-6
TGCAGCGTTCGACGGGGGGAGGGAGAGCAGTACTTC	CSVRRGEGEQYF	TRBD2	many	TRBJ2-7	TRBV29-1
TGTGCCAGCAGCTCCGGTCGGTGGGATGGCTACACCTTC	CASSSGRWDGYTF	.	.	TRBJ1-2	TRBV7-9
TGTGCCATCAGAGACACTAGCGGAGGGGGAGGGGAGACCCAGTACTTC	CAIRDTSGGGGETQYF	TRBD2	.	TRBJ2-5	TRBV10-3
TGTGCCAGCAGCTTAGGGGACAGGGGCCGGTACACTGAAGCTTTCTTT	CASSLGDRGRYTEAFF	TRBD1	many	TRBJ1-1	TRBV7-9
TGCGCCAGCAGCTTGGCCGGGACTAGGGGCAAAGAGACCCAGTACTTC	CASSLAGTRGKETQYF	TRBD2	.	TRBJ2-5	TRBV5-5
TGCGCCAGCAGGGGGATCAATGAAGCTTTCTTT	CASRGINEAFF	.	many	TRBJ1-1	TRBV4-1